This T cell receptor beta chain was recovered during a study of beta chain features in type 1 diabetes. Overall study findings and caveats: Shorter TCRB CDR3s, moderately but significantly so, were found in Type 1 diabetes patients in all four CD4+ subsets.

One heparinised draw, averaging roughly 0.12 L, was taken per donor. Populations obtained by sorting all exceeded 95% purity. Concerning this clone itself: Antigen: not known.

Germline V gene data show CDR1 as LGHNA and CDR2 as YSLEER. The CDR3 covers 16 residues. With 4 bases removed from V and 6 bases from J, the gap between germline ends came to 20 bases. Expressed TCRB transcripts were sequenced because the entire RNA isolate underwent reverse transcription. Sequenced by immunoSEQ multiplex PCR; TCRdb stores in-frame clones only, minus some. The sample records hundreds of thousands of clones, 11% to 15% being singletons. The TCR comes from a man aged 18-30 years with type 1 diabetes. The chain employs TRBV4-3 and TRBJ2-3; D not certain. Sequenced: naive CD4+ T cells from blood. Here the CDR3 DNA reads TGCGCCAGCAGCCTCCAAGGAAGACCGGCTTCGGATACGCAGTATTTT. The encoded protein is CASSLQGRPASDTQYF.